The present entry profiles one T cell receptor beta chain with its context. Antigen unknown. One end of the junction fails to match germline, which may point to a read error. CDR1 and CDR2 from the germline V gene are MNHEY and SVGAGI. The CDR3 is made up of 13 amino acids. The record originates from a study of cytotoxic CD8 clonotypes in ibrutinib-treated CLL. Study-wide background: It was after a median about 11 months of treatment, range 6 to 36, that response samples were taken. The study, taken as a whole, reports: Clonality went up at ibrutinib response and then declined back toward baseline at progression.

Clones were read by immunoSEQ multiplex PCR, and TCRdb kept only the in-frame ones, dropping some. This table holds some 61,000 clones, 68% found once. Sequenced here: PBMCs, sampled after 12 months of ibrutinib treatment. The source is a human donor with chronic lymphocytic leukemia. This chain joins TRBV6-5 and TRBJ2-7; tentative D call: TRBD1 (6 bases). The CDR3 protein is CASKPGETYEQYF. The CDR3 DNA reads TGTGCCAGCAAGCCAGGGGAGACCTACGAGCAGTACTTT.